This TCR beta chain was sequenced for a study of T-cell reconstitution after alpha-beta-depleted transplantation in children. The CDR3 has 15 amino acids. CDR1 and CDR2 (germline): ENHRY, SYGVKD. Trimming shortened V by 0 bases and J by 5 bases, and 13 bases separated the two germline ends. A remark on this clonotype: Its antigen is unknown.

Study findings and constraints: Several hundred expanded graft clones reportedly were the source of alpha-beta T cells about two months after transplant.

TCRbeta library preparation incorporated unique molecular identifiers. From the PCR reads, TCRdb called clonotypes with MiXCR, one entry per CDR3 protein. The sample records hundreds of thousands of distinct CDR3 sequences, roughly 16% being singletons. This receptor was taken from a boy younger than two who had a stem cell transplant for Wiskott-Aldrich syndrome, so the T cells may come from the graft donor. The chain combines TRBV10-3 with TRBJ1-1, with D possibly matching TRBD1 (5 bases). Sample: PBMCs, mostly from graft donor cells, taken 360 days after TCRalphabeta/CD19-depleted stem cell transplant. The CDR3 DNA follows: TGTGCCATCAGTGAGTCGGACAAGGGATCAACTGAAGCTTTCTTT. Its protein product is CAISESDKGSTEAFF.